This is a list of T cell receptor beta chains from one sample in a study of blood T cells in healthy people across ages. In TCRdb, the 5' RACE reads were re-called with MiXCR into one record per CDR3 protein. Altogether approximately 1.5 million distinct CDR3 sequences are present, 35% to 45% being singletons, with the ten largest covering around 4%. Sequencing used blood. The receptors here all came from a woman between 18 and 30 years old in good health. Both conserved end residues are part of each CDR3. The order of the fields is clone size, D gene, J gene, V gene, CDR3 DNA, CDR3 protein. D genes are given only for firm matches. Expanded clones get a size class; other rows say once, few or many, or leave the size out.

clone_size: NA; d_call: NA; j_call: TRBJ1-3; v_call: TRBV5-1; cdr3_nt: TGCGCCAGCAGCTTTGAGCCGGGAAACACCATATATTTT; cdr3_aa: CASSFEPGNTIYF
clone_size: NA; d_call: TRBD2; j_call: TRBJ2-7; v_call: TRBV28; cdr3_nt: TGTGCCAGCAGGGGGACTAACTACAACGAGCAGTACTTC; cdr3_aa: CASRGTNYNEQYF
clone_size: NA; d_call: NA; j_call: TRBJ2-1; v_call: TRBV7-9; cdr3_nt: TGTGCCAGCAGCAAGGGACGGGAGCAGTTCTTC; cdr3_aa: CASSKGREQFF
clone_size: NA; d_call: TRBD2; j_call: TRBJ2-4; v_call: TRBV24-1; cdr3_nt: TGTGCCACCAGTCACGGGGGGTTAAGTCAGTACTTC; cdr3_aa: CATSHGGLSQYF
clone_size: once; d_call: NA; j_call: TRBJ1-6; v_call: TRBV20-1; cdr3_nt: TGCAGTGCTCACGGACTTAGTTCACCCCTCCACTTT; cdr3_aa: CSAHGLSSPLHF
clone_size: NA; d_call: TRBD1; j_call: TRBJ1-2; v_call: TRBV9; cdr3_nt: TGTGCCAGCAGCGTAATCCCAGGGGGCGCTTCTCTCTATGGCTACACCTTC; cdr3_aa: CASSVIPGGASLYGYTF
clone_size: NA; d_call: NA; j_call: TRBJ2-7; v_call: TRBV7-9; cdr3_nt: TGTGCCAGCAGCCAATCTTTAAACGAGCAGTACTTC; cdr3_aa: CASSQSLNEQYF
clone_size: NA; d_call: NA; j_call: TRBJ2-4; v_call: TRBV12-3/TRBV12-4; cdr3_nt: TGTGCCAGCAGTCGGGCCTCGGTGTGGGAGCAGTACTTC; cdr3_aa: CASSRASVWEQYF
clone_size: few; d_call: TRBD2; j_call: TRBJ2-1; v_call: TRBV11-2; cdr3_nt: TGTGCCAGCAGCTCCGACTTCCCGGGACTAGCGGGGGGACCCTCCTACAATGAGCAGTTCTTC; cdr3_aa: CASSSDFPGLAGGPSYNEQFF
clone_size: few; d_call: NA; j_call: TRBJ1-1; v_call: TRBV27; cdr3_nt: TGTGCCAGCAGTATGGACTTAGAAGGCACTGAAGCTTTCTTT; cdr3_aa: CASSMDLEGTEAFF
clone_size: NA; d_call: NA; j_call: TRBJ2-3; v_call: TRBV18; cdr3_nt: TGTGCCAGCTCCCAAAACTCACGGGGTCCAGATACGCAGTATTTT; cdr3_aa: CASSQNSRGPDTQYF
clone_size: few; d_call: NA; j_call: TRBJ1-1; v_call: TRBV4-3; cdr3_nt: TGCGCCAGCAGCCTTGGGGACTCCCCGTACAACACTGAAGCTTTCTTT; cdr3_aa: CASSLGDSPYNTEAFF
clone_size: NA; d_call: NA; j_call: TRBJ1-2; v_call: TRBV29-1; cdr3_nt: TGCAGCGTGGTTAGCAGGTCTAACTATGGCTACACCTTC; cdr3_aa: CSVVSRSNYGYTF
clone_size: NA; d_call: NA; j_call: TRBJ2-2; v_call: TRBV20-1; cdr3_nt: TGCAGTGCCTCCGGGACACTGAACACCGGGGAGCTGTTTTTT; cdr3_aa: CSASGTLNTGELFF
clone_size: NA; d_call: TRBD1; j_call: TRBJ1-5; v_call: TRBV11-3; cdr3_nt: TGTGCCAGGGTCACAGGGGGCGAACAGCCCCAGCATTTT; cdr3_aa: CARVTGGEQPQHF
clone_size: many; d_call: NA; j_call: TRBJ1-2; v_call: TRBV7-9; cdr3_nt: TGTGCCAGCAGCTTCCTACGGGGTTATGGCTACACCTTC; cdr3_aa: CASSFLRGYGYTF
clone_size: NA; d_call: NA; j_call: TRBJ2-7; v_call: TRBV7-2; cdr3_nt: TGTGCCAGCAGCCAAACCTTCTCCTACGAGCAGTACTTC; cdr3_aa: CASSQTFSYEQYF
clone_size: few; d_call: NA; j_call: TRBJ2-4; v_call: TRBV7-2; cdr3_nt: TGTGCCAGCAGCTTACTTGGCGGGGCGGCCCTTAAAAACATTCAGTACTTC; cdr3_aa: CASSLLGGAALKNIQYF
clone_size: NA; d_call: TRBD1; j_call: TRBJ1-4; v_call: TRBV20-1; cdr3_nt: TGCAGTGCGAAAAGCCCCGGGACAGGAGGAGGAAAACTGTTTTTT; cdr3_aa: CSAKSPGTGGGKLFF
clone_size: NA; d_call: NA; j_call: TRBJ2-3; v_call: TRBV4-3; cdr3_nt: TGCGCCAGCAGCCAAGGAGGAGGGGGGCTCGTCTTAGATACGCAGTATTTT; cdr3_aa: CASSQGGGGLVLDTQYF
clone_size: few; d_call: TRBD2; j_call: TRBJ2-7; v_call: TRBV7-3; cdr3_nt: TGTGCCAGCAGCGCCCACTCTAGCGGGAGGGCCAGATCCTACGAGCAGTACTTC; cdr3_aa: CASSAHSSGRARSYEQYF
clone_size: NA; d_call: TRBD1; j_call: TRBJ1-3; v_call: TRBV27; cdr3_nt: TGTGCCAGCAGAGCGGACAGGGCTGGAAACACCATATATTTT; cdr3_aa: CASRADRAGNTIYF
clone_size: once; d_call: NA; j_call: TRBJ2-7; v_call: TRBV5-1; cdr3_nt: TGCGCCAGCAGCCAAACAGGCCACGGGCAGTACTTC; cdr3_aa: CASSQTGHGQYF
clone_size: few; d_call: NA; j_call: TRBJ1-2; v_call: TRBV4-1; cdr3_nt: TGCGCCAGCAGCCAAGATTCCCGGGCGGCTGGCTACACCTTC; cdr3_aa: CASSQDSRAAGYTF
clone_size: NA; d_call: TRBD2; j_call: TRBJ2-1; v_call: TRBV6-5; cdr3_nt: TGTGCCAGCAGTTATGGCGGGAGCCTAGCACATGAGCAGTTCTTC; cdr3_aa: CASSYGGSLAHEQFF
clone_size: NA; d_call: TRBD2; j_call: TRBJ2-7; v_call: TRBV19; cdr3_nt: TGTACCAGTAGCGTCCTAGCGGGAGTTGGAAATGAGCAGTACTTC; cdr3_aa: CTSSVLAGVGNEQYF
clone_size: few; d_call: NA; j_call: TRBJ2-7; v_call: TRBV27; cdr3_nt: TGTGCCAGCAGTTTTGCCGGGACTTCCTACGAGCAGTACTTC; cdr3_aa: CASSFAGTSYEQYF
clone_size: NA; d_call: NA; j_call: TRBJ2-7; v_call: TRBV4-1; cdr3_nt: TGCGCCAGCAGCCAGGAAATAGTCTCCTACGAGCAGTACTTC; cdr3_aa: CASSQEIVSYEQYF
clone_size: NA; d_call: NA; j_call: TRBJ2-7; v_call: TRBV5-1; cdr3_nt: TGCGCCAGCAGCCGCCAACCCTGGGACCGAACCTACGAGCAGTACTTC; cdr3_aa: CASSRQPWDRTYEQYF
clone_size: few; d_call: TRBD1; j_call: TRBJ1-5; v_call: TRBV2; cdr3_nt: TGTGCCAGCAGAGGGAGACAGGGATTTCAGCCCCAGCATTTT; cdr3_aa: CASRGRQGFQPQHF
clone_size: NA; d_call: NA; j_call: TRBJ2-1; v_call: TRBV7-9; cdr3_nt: TGTGCCAGCAGCTTAGTTACAGTCGGGCGCAATGAGCAGTTCTTC; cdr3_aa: CASSLVTVGRNEQFF